The present entry profiles one T cell receptor (beta chain) with its context. Trimming took 4 bases from V and 2 from J, leaving 7 bases between them. This CDR3 contains 13 residues. From germline, CDR1 is LGHDT and CDR2 YNNKEL (reference sequence). These data belong to a study of blood T cell repertoires in COVID-19. Study summary: Collection of acute and convalescent COVID-19 samples took place in the United States, Italy and Spain. In each case, the material was cDNA or gDNA derived from T cells, B-cell-depleted T cells, or PBMCs.

The method was immunoSEQ multiplex PCR; TCRdb's version includes in-frame clones alone and lacks a portion of them. The table lists about 130,000 clones, approximately 86% of them singletons, with over 9.5% in the top ten. Sample: peripheral blood. The clonotype comes from an older woman with COVID-19, enrolled during active disease. This chain joins TRBV3-1 (or the pseudogene TRBV3-2) and TRBJ2-3; D gene unclear. As DNA, the CDR3 is TGTGCCAGCAGCCCAAAATCCACAGATACGCAGTATTTT. Translation: CASSPKSTDTQYF.